The source of this TCR beta chain is a study of T cells in Graves' hyperthyroidism and ophthalmopathy. Broader study findings: From stable hyperthyroidism, ophthalmopathy was set apart by a 13 V-J model. Most thyroid clonotypes expanded above 0.001 appeared in blood too.

Regions amplified from RNA transcripts were the TCR beta CDR3 regions. TCR CDR3 regions were first amplified by RT-PCR with HTBI primers. In TCRdb, the multiplex PCR reads were re-called with MiXCR into one record per CDR3 protein. The sample lists hundreds of thousands of distinct CDR3 sequences; roughly 20% were seen once. Lactation, pregnancy, other autoimmune disease or uncontrolled infection excluded patients. Only a few counts were recorded for this clonotype. No antigen is known for it. Trimming took off 0 bases at V and 3 bases at J, with 7 bases between the two ends. CDR3 size: 14 residues. Germline V CDR1 and CDR2: SGHRS, YFSETQ.

This TCR derives from a man between 25 and 39 years old with Graves' ophthalmopathy. The sequenced material came from blood. The chain links TRBV5-1 to TRBJ2-1; possible D gene TRBD1, 5 bases. This CDR3 reads CASSLVGDYNEQFF. For the CDR3, the DNA is TGCGCCAGCAGCTTGGTAGGGGACTACAATGAGCAGTTCTTC. The full variable domain, its missing parts supplied by reference TRBV5-1 and TRBJ2-1, is KAGVTQTPRYLIKTRGQQVTLSCSPISGHRSVSWYQQTPGQGLQFLFEYFSETQRNKGNFPGRFSGRQFSNSRSEMNVSTLELGDSALYLCASSLVGDYNEQFFGPGTRLTVL.